The 16 T cell receptor beta chains below all came from one sample that was sequenced in a study of cytomegalovirus exposure and HLA in healthy donors. PCR primers comprised 60 Vbeta and 13 Jbeta primers. The method was immunoSEQ multiplex PCR; TCRdb's version includes in-frame clones alone and lacks a portion of them. The profile shows some 140,000 clones, roughly 77% of them singletons. What was sequenced was PBMCs. These receptors came from a man in his thirties or forties in good health.

The chain combines TRBV29-1 with TRBJ2-7; D not certain. Looked up from germline, CDR1 is SQVTM and CDR2 is ANQGSEA. V was pared by 3 bases and J by 0 bases, with 6 bases between. This CDR3 has 12 residues. The CDR3 spells CSVEGSSYEQYF. In nucleotides, the CDR3 is TGCAGCGTTGAGGGCAGCTCCTACGAGCAGTACTTC.

The V and J genes are TRBV7-8 and TRBJ2-5; 12 bases fit TRBD1. The DNA end lines up better with TRBJ2-7; the J call may be wrong. This CDR3 has 15 residues. Germline V gene data show CDR1 as SGHVS and CDR2 as FQNEAQ. The CDR3 DNA sequence: TGTGCCAGCAGCCTCGGGACAGGGGGCTTGTACGAGCAGTACTTC. The encoded protein is CASSLGTGGLYEQYF.

V usage is TRBV10-3 and J usage is TRBJ1-2; the D gene is possibly TRBD1 (5 bases). Trimming removed 5 bases from V and 8 bases from J, with 15 bases in between. The germline V gene has CDR1 ENHRY and CDR2 SYGVKD. The CDR3 loop spans 13 amino acids. CDR3 sequence: CAISSGTRGGYTF. As DNA, the CDR3 is TGTGCCATCAGTTCCGGCACCCGGGGGGGCTACACCTTC.

V gene TRBV13 combines with J gene TRBJ2-1; TRBD1 agrees at 8 bases. The CDR3 length is 14 residues. V shed 5 bases, J shed 6 bases, and the junction held 6 bases outside the gene matches. The germline CDR1 and CDR2 sequences are PRHDT and FYEKMQ (reference sequence). Written as DNA, the CDR3 is TGTGCCAGCAGCCGGATAACAGGGGGCAATGAGCAGTTCTTC. Protein product: CASSRITGGNEQFF. Looking up the rest from reference TRBV13 and TRBJ2-1 gives the full variable domain: AAGVIQSPRHLIKEKRETATLKCYPIPRHDTVYWYQQGPGQDPQFLISFYEKMQSDKGSIPDRFSAQQFSDYHSELNMSSLELGDSALYFCASSRITGGNEQFFGPGTRLTVL.

The V and J genes are TRBV6-5 and TRBJ1-5; 11 positions agree with TRBD1. This CDR3 contains 15 residues. With 6 bases clipped from V and 4 bases from J, the junction kept 5 bases outside the gene matches. Germline CDR1 MNHEY, CDR2 SVGAGI. The CDR3 coding sequence is TGTGCCAGCAGAACGGACAGGGGGCCGAATCAGCCCCAGCATTTT. Protein product: CASRTDRGPNQPQHF.

This chain links TRBV6-1 with TRBJ1-2, with D uncertain. The CDR3 extends over 15 amino acids. CDR1 is MNHNS, CDR2 SASEGT, per germline. V lost 5 bases, J lost 2 bases, and 15 bases lay in between. Here the CDR3 DNA reads TGTGCCAGCAGTCGCCGGACCCCGGGGAACTATGGCTACACCTTC. This encodes CASSRRTPGNYGYTF.

V usage is TRBV11-2 and J usage is TRBJ2-3; 9 bases agree with TRBD2. The germline gives CDR1 SGHAT, CDR2 FQNNGV. This CDR3 region has 16 residues. Losses at the gene ends were 5 bases for V and 3 bases for J; bases not matched to a gene: 9. The CDR3 region is CASSHLSGSWTDTQYF. CDR3 DNA sequence: TGTGCCAGCAGCCACCTTAGCGGGAGCTGGACAGATACGCAGTATTTT.

About this clone: This likely comes from a read error, as the CDR3 has no conserved phenylalanine or tryptophan at its end. The limits of the CDR3 on the DNA are not certain, so only TCRdb's listed CDR3 is given. The rearrangement joins TRBV6-1 to TRBJ2-7; the DNA was not used to check the table's D call, TRBD1. The CDR3 length equals 13 residues, ends included. The germline CDR1 and CDR2 sequences are MNHNS and SASEGT. CDR3 sequence reads: CASSEVMDRLLWI.

This rearrangement joins TRBV18 to TRBJ2-7; 11 bases map to TRBD2. From germline, CDR1 is KGHSH and CDR2 LQKENI. V trimming: 2 bases; J trimming: 2 bases; junction bases outside the gene matches: 5. The length of the CDR3 is 16 residues. The CDR3 is CASSPTSSGRTYEQYF. The CDR3 coding sequence is TGTGCCAGCTCACCAACCTCTAGCGGGAGGACCTACGAGCAGTACTTC.

V gene TRBV7-9 combines with J gene TRBJ2-1; a weak D match, TRBD1 (6 bases). CDR1 and CDR2 (germline): SEHNR, FQNEAQ (reference sequence). The CDR3 is 15 residues long. Trimming took off 7 bases at V and 4 bases at J, with 17 bases between the two ends. Here the CDR3 reads CASTHRERAYNEQFF. CDR3 coding DNA: TGTGCCAGCACCCACAGGGAAAGGGCTTACAATGAGCAGTTCTTC. The entire variable domain, with the rest obtained from reference TRBV7-9 and TRBJ2-1, is as follows: DTGVSQNPRHKITKRGQNVTFRCDPISEHNRLYWYRQTLGQGPEFLTYFQNEAQLEKSRLLSDRFSAERPKGSFSTLEIQRTEQGDSAMYLCASTHRERAYNEQFFGPGTRLTVL.

The chain joins TRBV16 to TRBJ2-7; D might be TRBD1 (5 bases). The CDR3 has 12 residues. Germline V CDR1 and CDR2: KGHSY, FQNENV. V gave up 4 bases and J gave up 5 bases, with 9 bases separating them. CDR3 nucleotides: TGTGCCAGCAGCCTCAGGGTGGACGAGCAGTACTTC. Its translation: CASSLRVDEQYF.

V is TRBV5-1 and J is TRBJ2-3; no clear D gene. Deletions cut 4 bases from V and 1 base from J, with 10 bases between. The CDR3 totals 14 residues. Germline V lookup: CDR1 SGHRS, CDR2 YFSETQ. The CDR3: CASSLGSGTDTQYF. The CDR3 nucleotides read TGCGCCAGCAGCCTCGGAAGCGGCACAGATACGCAGTATTTT.

This rearrangement joins TRBV28 to TRBJ2-1; 10 nucleotides match TRBD2. V lost 3 bases and J lost 2; bases outside the gene matches: 4. Per the germline V gene, CDR1 is MDHEN and CDR2 is SYDVKM. The length of the CDR3 is 16 residues. CDR3 sequence (DNA): TGTGCCAGCAGTTTGACTAGCGGGTATCCCTACAATGAGCAGTTCTTC. Amino acid sequence: CASSLTSGYPYNEQFF. Full variable domain (missing parts from reference TRBV28 and TRBJ2-1): DVKVTQSSRYLVKRTGEKVFLECVQDMDHENMFWYRQDPGLGLRLIYFSYDVKMKEKGDIPEGYSVSREKKERFSLILESASTNQTSMYLCASSLTSGYPYNEQFFGPGTRLTVL.

The chain joins TRBV19 to TRBJ2-7; D is perhaps TRBD1 (6 bases). This CDR3 spans 14 amino acids. V was pared by 5 bases and J by 3 bases, with 14 bases between. Per the germline V gene, CDR1 is LNHDA and CDR2 is SQIVND (reference sequence). The chain's CDR3 is CASSQRDRYYEQYF. CDR3 nucleotide sequence: TGTGCCAGTAGTCAACGAGACAGGTACTACGAGCAGTACTTC.

V gene TRBV28 combines with J gene TRBJ1-2, with 9 bases identical to TRBD1. V dropped 6 bases and J dropped 4; count of bases not matched to a gene: 6. The CDR3 consists of 14 residues. Germline lookup yields CDR1 MDHEN and CDR2 SYDVKM. CDR3 region: CASSSGTGTYGYTF. Written as DNA, the CDR3 is TGTGCCAGCAGCTCCGGGACAGGGACCTATGGCTACACCTTC.

The chain couples TRBV18 to TRBJ2-5; TRBD2 might be the D (5 bases). CDR1 KGHSH and CDR2 LQKENI come from the germline V gene. V shed 3 bases and J shed 3 bases, with 20 bases lying between them. The CDR3 consists of 17 residues. This chain's CDR3 is CASSPSILLESKETQYF. DNA of the CDR3: TGTGCCAGCTCACCGAGTATCTTACTAGAGTCCAAAGAGACCCAGTACTTC.